This T cell receptor beta chain was sequenced for a study of blood T cell repertoires in COVID-19. The CDR3 sequence is 13 residues long. CDR1 and CDR2 (germline): MDHEN, SYDVKM. V was trimmed by 7 bases and J by 0 bases, leaving 9 bases between them. As processed by the authors: Nucleated cell counts were estimated from reference gene primer amplification. TCRdb keeps only in-frame clones here, not all; method: immunoSEQ multiplex PCR. That table is the source of V, J and clone size, and D and trimming were worked out from the DNA. The data show fewer than 95,000 clones, 70% to 90% seen once. This clone was recorded only once.

The sequenced material came from peripheral blood. The chain uses TRBV28 and TRBJ1-1; D is undetermined. This clonotype was obtained from a man in his fifties with acute or convalescent COVID-19. Written as DNA, the CDR3 is TGTGCCAGCATAGCGATAGTGAACACTGAAGCTTTCTTT. Amino acids: CASIAIVNTEAFF. The full variable domain, with the rest looked up from reference TRBV28 and TRBJ1-1, is DVKVTQSSRYLVKRTGEKVFLECVQDMDHENMFWYRQDPGLGLRLIYFSYDVKMKEKGDIPEGYSVSREKKERFSLILESASTNQTSMYLCASIAIVNTEAFFGQGTRLTVV.